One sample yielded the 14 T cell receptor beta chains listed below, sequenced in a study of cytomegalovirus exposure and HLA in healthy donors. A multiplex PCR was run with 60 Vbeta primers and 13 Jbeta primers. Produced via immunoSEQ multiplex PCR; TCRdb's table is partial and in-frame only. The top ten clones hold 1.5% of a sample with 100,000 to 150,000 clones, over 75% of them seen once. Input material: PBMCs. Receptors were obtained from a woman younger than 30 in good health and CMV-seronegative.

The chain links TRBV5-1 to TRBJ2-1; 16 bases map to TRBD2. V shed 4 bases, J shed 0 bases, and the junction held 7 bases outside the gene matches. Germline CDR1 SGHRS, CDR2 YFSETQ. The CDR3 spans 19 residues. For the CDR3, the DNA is TGCGCCAGCAGCGGGGGACTAGCGGGAGGGTTGAGCTCCTACAATGAGCAGTTCTTC. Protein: CASSGGLAGGLSSYNEQFF.

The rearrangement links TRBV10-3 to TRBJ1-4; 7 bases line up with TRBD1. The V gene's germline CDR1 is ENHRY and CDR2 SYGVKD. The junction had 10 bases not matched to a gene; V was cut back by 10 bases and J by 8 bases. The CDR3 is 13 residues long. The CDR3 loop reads CATRDSQGEKLFF. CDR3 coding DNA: TGTGCCACCAGGGACAGCCAGGGCGAAAAACTGTTTTTT.

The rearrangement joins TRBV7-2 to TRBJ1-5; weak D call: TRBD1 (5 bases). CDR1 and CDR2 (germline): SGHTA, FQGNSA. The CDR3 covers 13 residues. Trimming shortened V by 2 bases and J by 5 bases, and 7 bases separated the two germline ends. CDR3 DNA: TGTGCCAGCAGCTTAACCAGGGATCAGCCCCAGCATTTT. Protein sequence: CASSLTRDQPQHF.

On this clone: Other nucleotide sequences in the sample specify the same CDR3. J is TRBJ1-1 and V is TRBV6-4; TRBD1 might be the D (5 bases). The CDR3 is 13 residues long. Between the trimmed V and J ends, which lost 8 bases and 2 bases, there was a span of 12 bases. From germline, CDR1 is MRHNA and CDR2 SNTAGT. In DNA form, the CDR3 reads TGTGCCAGCTCCCTTACAGGAAACACTGAAGCTTTCTTT. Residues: CASSLTGNTEAFF.

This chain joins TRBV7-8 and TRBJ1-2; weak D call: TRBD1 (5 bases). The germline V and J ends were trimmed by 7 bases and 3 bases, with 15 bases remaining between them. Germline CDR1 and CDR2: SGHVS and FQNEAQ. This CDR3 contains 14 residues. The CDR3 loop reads CASKVRDGYYGYTF. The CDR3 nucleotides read TGTGCCAGCAAGGTCAGGGATGGGTACTATGGCTACACCTTC.

CDR3 residues: CASTVGEGAGGYTF. CDR3 sequence (DNA): TGTGCCAGCACCGTAGGTGAGGGGGCAGGTGGCTACACCTTC. This sequence joins TRBV7-9 and TRBJ1-2; 7 bases agree with TRBD1. The CDR3 is 14 residues long. J gave up 7 bases and V 7 bases, and 12 bases lay outside the gene matches. Germline V gene sequence: CDR1 SEHNR, CDR2 FQNEAQ (reference sequence). Together with reference TRBV7-9 and TRBJ1-2, the CDR3 gives the full variable domain: DTGVSQNPRHKITKRGQNVTFRCDPISEHNRLYWYRQTLGQGPEFLTYFQNEAQLEKSRLLSDRFSAERPKGSFSTLEIQRTEQGDSAMYLCASTVGEGAGGYTFGSGTRLTVV.

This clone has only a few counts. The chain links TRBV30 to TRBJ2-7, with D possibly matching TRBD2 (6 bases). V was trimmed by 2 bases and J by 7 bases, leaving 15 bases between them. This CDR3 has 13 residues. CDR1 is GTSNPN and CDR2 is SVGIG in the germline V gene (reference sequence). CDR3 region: CAWSLYSTREQYF. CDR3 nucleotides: TGTGCCTGGAGTTTATACTCGACTAGGGAGCAGTACTTC.

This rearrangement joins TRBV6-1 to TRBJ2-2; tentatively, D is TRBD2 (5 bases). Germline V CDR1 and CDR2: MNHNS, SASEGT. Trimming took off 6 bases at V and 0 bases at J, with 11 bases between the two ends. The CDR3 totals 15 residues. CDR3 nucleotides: TGTGCCAGCAGGCAGGCTAGCCCGAACACCGGGGAGCTGTTTTTT. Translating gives CASRQASPNTGELFF.

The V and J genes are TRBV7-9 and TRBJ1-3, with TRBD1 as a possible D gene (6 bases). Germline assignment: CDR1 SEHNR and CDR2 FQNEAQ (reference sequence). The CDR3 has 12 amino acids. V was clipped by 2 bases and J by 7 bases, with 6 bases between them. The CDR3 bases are TGTGCCAGCAGCTTACAGGGGAACACCATATATTTT. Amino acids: CASSLQGNTIYF.

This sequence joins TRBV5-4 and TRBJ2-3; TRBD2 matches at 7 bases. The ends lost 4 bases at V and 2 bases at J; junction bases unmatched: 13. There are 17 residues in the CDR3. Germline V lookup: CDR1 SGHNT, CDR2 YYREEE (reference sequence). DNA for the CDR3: TGTGCCAGCAGCCGCGGGGGTGGACTACTCCTCACAGATACGCAGTATTTT. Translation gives CASSRGGGLLLTDTQYF.

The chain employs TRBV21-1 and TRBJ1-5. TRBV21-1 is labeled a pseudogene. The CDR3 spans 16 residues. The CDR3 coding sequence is TGTGCCAGCAGCAAAGGGGAGGGAAATAGCAATCAGCCCCAGCATTTT. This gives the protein CASSKGEGNSNQPQHF.

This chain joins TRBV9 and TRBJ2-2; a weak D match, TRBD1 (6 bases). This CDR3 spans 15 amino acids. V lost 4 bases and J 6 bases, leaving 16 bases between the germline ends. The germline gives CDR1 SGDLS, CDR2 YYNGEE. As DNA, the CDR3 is TGTGCCAGCAGCCCTAGACCTCAGGGGTCCGGGGAGCTGTTTTTT. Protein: CASSPRPQGSGELFF.

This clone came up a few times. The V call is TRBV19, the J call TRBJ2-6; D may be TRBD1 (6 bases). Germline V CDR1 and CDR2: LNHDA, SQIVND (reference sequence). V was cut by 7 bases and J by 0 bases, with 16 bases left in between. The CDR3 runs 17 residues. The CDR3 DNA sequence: TGTGCCAGTACTACGGGACACAAATTCTCTGGGGCCAACGTCCTGACTTTC. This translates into CASTTGHKFSGANVLTF.

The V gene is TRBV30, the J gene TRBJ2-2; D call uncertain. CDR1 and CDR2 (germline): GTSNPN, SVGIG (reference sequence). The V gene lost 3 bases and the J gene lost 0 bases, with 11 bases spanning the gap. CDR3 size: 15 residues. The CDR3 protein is CAWREFRTNTGELFF. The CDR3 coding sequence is TGTGCCTGGAGAGAATTCAGGACGAACACCGGGGAGCTGTTTTTT.